The clone carrying this T cell receptor beta chain is termed medium-sized (0.01 to 0.1%). No antigen is known for it. TCRdb reprocessed the 5' RACE reads via MiXCR and lists one record per CDR3 protein. The data contain more than 2,500 distinct CDR3 sequences, more than 3% of them singletons. The time point denotes: sample taken at primary tumor resection. TCRs were sequenced from unsorted whole RNA of tumor, nontumor lung or PBMC. The CDR3 has 12 amino acids. Germline V gives CDR1 SGHDT, CDR2 YYEEEE. The V end was cut by 1 base, the J end by 5 bases, with 6 bases between. The source of the sample is a study of spatial heterogeneity in lung cancer. Study-level background: Detection consistently yielded more beta chains than alpha chains. Strongly correlated with TCR transcript counts in tumor regions was a T cell module score, which was a transcriptional module score calculated from matched bulk RNA-seq. Study results and caveats: How many expanded intratumoral alpha and beta TCRs were present tracked the tumor mutation count, which was a count of nonsynonymous mutations. Tallies of expanded TCRs, which were sorted into ubiquitous and regional groups, correlated with counts of ubiquitous and regional nonsynonymous mutations, respectively.

V is TRBV5-6 and J is TRBJ2-5; D gene unclear. The material sequenced was lung tumor tissue, taken at surgery. The clonotype was recovered from a male donor with early-stage non-small cell lung cancer. The chain's CDR3 is CASSLTGETQYF. The DNA of the CDR3 is TGTGCCAGCAGCTTGACCGGGGAGACCCAGTACTTC.